The present TCR beta chain was sequenced within a study of blood T cells in healthy people across ages. Study-wide results and limits: Naive CD4+ cell counts and diversity both ran higher in long-lived than in aged donors.

From germline, CDR1 is MDHEN and CDR2 SYDVKM. This CDR3 has 12 amino acids. V lost 5 bases and J 12 bases, leaving 14 bases between the germline ends. Comments on this clonotype: No antigen is known for it.

With a J-beta primer mix and a sample-barcoded 5' primer, a second PCR ran roughly 6 to 11 cycles. Via MiXCR, TCRdb re-called the 5' RACE reads, giving one row per CDR3 protein. The repertoire holds 550,000 to 750,000 distinct CDR3 sequences, with about 21% as singletons. The chain has TRBV28 and TRBJ2-1, with unresolved D. The receptor was isolated from a man aged 65-85 years in good health. Specimen: blood. The CDR3 loop is CASSAEVGGQFF. CDR3 DNA sequence: TGTGCCAGCAGTGCCGAAGTAGGTGGGCAGTTCTTC.